This T cell receptor (beta chain) derives from a study of shared clonotypes between healthy human individuals. Trimming removed 2 bases from V and 0 bases from J, with 8 bases in between. Per the germline V gene, CDR1 is MDHEN and CDR2 is SYDVKM. The CDR3 extends over 15 amino acids. The repertoire was sequenced with immunoSEQ multiplex PCR; TCRdb's copy has only in-frame clones and lacks some. The data show about 560,000 clones, around 78% seen once. None of the donors, who were healthy HIV-negative adults, had recently had acute infections or vaccinations. All of the donors resided in Nashville, Tennessee, and each was a Caucasian adult. Genomic DNA came from 100 million or so PBMCs in unsorted samples.

The source of this sequence is a woman aged 40 to 50 in good health. Some clones in this sample may be carry-over from other donors' samples. Sequencing used PBMCs. V and J are TRBV28 and TRBJ1-5; D is unclear. This CDR3 is CASSLPINSNQPQHF. CDR3 in DNA: TGTGCCAGCAGTTTACCAATTAATAGCAATCAGCCCCAGCATTTT.